The clone carrying this T cell receptor beta chain was found many times. This sample is part of a study of T cells in Graves' hyperthyroidism and ophthalmopathy. Germline V CDR1 and CDR2: SGHRS, YFSETQ. V shed 4 bases and J shed 5 bases, with 15 bases lying between them. The CDR3 has 14 residues. The CDR3 regions of TCR beta were amplified from RNA transcripts. HTBI primers were used for first-round RT-PCR of the TCR CDR3. TCRdb passed the multiplex PCR reads through MiXCR, listing each CDR3 protein once. Of fewer than 600,000 distinct CDR3 sequences in the sample, 14% were seen once. The sample was blood. The rearrangement joins TRBV5-1 to TRBJ1-1; possibly TRBD1 for D (6 bases). The TCR was taken from a woman under 30 with Graves' hyperthyroidism. CDR3 in DNA: TGCGCCAGCAGCGACACAGGGATACGGACTGAAGCTTTCTTT. Translation: CASSDTGIRTEAFF.